This T cell receptor beta chain was identified during a study of post-analysis software for immune sequencing data. About the research overall: Patients had relapsing-remitting, secondary progressive or progressive-relapsing multiple sclerosis; some lacked subtype.

Notes on this clonotype: Its antigen remains unknown.

Unique molecular identifiers had been added to the TCR beta cDNA libraries. About 500,000 cDNA molecules came from about 1 to 10 million T cells. TCRdb called the PCR reads again in MiXCR, with one record for every CDR3 protein. The repertoire holds hundreds of thousands of distinct CDR3 sequences, with 55% to 70% as singletons. This CDR3 has 14 amino acids. Trimming removed 7 bases at V and 0 bases at J, with 13 bases between. Germline CDR1 and CDR2: MGHDK and SYGVNS. Points from the study as a whole: TRBV segments more frequent in patients than in controls numbered several and included TRBV5-6, TRBV5-1 and TRBV20-1. Controls significantly exceeded multiple sclerosis patients in normalized Chao1 diversity. F measure showed strong co-clustering of same-batch samples.

J is TRBJ2-7 and V is TRBV25-1, with unresolved D. This sequence was found in a girl aged 2 to 10 with multiple sclerosis. Material: blood. The CDR3: CASKGVGPSYEQYF. The DNA of the CDR3 is TGTGCCAGCAAAGGAGTGGGCCCCTCCTACGAGCAGTACTTC.